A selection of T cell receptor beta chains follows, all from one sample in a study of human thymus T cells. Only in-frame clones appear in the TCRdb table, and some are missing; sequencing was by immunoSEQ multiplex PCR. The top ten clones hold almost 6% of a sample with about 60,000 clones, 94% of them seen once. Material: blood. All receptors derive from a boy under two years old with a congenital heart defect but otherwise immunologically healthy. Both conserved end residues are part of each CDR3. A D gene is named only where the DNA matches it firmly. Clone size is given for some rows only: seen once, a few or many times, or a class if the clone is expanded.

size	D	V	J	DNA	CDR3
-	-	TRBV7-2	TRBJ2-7	TGTGCCAGCAGCCCTACCGGGACTGGCCTCTACGAGCAGTACTTC	CASSPTGTGLYEQYF
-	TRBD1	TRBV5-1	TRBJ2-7	TGCGCCAGCAGCTTGGGGACAGGGGGCAACGAGCAGTACTTC	CASSLGTGGNEQYF
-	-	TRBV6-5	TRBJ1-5	TGTGCCAGCAGCGCGGACAGCCAAAAAAATCAGCCCCAGCATTTT	CASSADSQKNQPQHF
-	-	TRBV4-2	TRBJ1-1	TGTGCCAGCAGCCAAGATAGGGGTGGTGAAGCTTTCTTT	CASSQDRGGEAFF
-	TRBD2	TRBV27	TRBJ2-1	TGTGCCAGCAGTTCGGGACTAGCGGACAATGAGCAGTTCTTC	CASSSGLADNEQFF
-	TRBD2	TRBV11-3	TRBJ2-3	TGTGCCAGCAGCCCTGGGACTAGCGGGGGAGTGGATACGCAGTATTTT	CASSPGTSGGVDTQYF
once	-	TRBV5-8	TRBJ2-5	TGTGCCAGCGATGGGACCCAGTACTTC	CASDGTQYF
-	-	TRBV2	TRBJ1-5	TGTGCCAGCGGTGGGGCAGGACATAGCAATCAGCCCCAGCATTTT	CASGGAGHSNQPQHF
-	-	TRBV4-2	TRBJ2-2	TGTGCCAGCAGTTTTACCCGGCTGAACACCGGGGAGCTGTTTTTT	CASSFTRLNTGELFF
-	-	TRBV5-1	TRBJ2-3	TGCGCCAGCAGCTCGGGCTATAGCACAGATACGCAGTATTTT	CASSSGYSTDTQYF
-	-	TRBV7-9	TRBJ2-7	TGTGCCAGCCGGGGGAGCTACGAGCAGTACTTC	CASRGSYEQYF
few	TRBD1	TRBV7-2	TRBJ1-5	TGTGCCAGCAGCCCGGGACAGGAATATCAGCCCCAGCATTTT	CASSPGQEYQPQHF
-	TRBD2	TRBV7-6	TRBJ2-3	TGTGCCAGCAGCTTATGGGGAGGACTAGGCTTAGATACGCAGTATTTT	CASSLWGGLGLDTQYF
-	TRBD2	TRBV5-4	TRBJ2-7	TGTGCCAGCAGCTTGGATAGCGGGAACTCCTACGAGCAGTACTTC	CASSLDSGNSYEQYF
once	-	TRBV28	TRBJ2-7	TGTGCCAGCAGTTTATTCACGCCCAGGGGAGGGTACGAGCAGTACTTC	CASSLFTPRGGYEQYF
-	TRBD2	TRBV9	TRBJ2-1	TGTGCCAGCAGAGGTAGCGGGAGTAGGGAACAGTTCTTC	CASRGSGSREQFF
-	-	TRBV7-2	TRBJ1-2	TGTGCCAGCAGCTTAGGGCAGTCTGATGGCTACACCTTC	CASSLGQSDGYTF
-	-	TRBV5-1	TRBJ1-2	TGCGCCAGCAGCTTGGACAGGAACTATGGCTACACCTTC	CASSLDRNYGYTF
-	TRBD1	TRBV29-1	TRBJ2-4	TGCAGCGTTGAAGGTACGCTAGGGGACAGTAACATTCAGTACTTC	CSVEGTLGDSNIQYF
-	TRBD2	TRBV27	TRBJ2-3	TGTGCCAGTACTAAACTAGCGGCTAGCACAGATACGCAGTATTTT	CASTKLAASTDTQYF
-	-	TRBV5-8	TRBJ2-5	TGTGCCAGCAGCTTGTGGTCGCGTTCCTTACAAAAAGAGACCCAGTACTTC	CASSLWSRSLQKETQYF
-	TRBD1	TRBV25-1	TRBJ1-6	TGTGCCAGCAGTGTAAATCAGGGGGCTTATTCACCCCTCCACTTT	CASSVNQGAYSPLHF
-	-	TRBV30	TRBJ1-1	TGTGCCTGGAGTTACTCGGGAGCAAGCCCTGAAGCTTTCTTT	CAWSYSGASPEAFF
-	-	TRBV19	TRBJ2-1	TGTGCCAGTAGTAGCGGGTATAATACCTACAATGAGCAGTTCTTC	CASSSGYNTYNEQFF
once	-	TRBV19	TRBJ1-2	TGTGCCAGTAGTATTACAGTTAACTATGGCTACACCTTC	CASSITVNYGYTF
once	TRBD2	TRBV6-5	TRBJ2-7	TGTGCCAGCAGTTCTAACCTTATAGCGGGAGTCGAGCAGTACTTC	CASSSNLIAGVEQYF